This T cell receptor beta chain is from a study of cytomegalovirus exposure and HLA in healthy donors (dated by TCRdb to the late 2010s). Background on the whole study: In an earlier analysis of some 550 of the donors, 250 to 350 Gb of sequence data and 90 million to 130 million unique TCR beta sequences from about 179 million T cells were reported. An early release covering about 600 HLA-typed donors comprised roughly 300 gigabases of sequencing data and approximately 80 million unique TCR sequences. Of the roughly 400 genotyped donors, approximately 82% fell in the genetic ancestry cluster associated with self-reported Caucasian donors. The study was designed to test whether signatures of past pathogen exposure could be identified by cataloging public T cell receptors. The study used immunosequencing to profile the T cell repertoires of several hundred subjects and linked those repertoires to cytomegalovirus serostatus. A separate validation cohort of 90 to 150 different subjects was used in addition to the roughly 640-subject first cohort. To predict cytomegalovirus infection status, the study brought together high-throughput TCR immunosequencing, statistical association of individual TCRs with disease status, and machine learning. In a later analysis, previously published TCR beta repertoires from 666 donors were re-analyzed and high-resolution HLA genotyping was added so that TCR occurrence patterns could be studied. Rather than drawing on any new phenotypic data, the later analysis identified candidate immune exposures from TCR beta sequences and the way those sequences occurred across donors. An earlier analysis of several hundred of the donors applied high-throughput TCR beta sequencing to assess whether each TCR beta V gene segment acted as functional or pseudogenic. Alongside the repertoire data, information on donor age, sex, ethnicity and CMV serostatus was compiled. Genome-wide SNP genotypes for about three fifths of the roughly 670 donors were used in a later genetic analysis, which treated that subset as a discovery cohort. Every discovery cohort repertoire had been produced on one sequencing platform. Both class I and class II loci were covered by HLA typing, at four-digit resolution. The number of donors typed differed by locus, with about 620-630 for A, B, C, DRB1 and DQB1, over 500 for DQA1, 600 to 610 for DPA1, and under 490 for DPB1. Several DR-DQ haplotypes were treated as single units for association and clustering because of strong linkage in the cohort. Among roughly 400 genotyped donors of the cohort, an average of roughly 240,000 unique TCR beta nucleotide sequences were sequenced per donor, about a sixth of them non-productive.

Notes on this clone: Which antigen it targets is not known. Base qualities were left out, and no much larger clone turns up one base away.

Trimming removed 5 bases from V and 1 base from J; the gene matches leave 1 base unexplained. CDR1 is given as MNHNS and CDR2 as SASEGT, both from the germline V gene. Reading from cysteine to phenylalanine, the CDR3 counts 13 amino acids. Left in the record is the CDR3 DNA by itself, 39 bases read in frame from the first base. The cohort comprised more than 550 healthy bone marrow donors. All cohort members were sampled while nominally healthy, although unrecorded immune exposures were likely present. The donor was CMV seropositive and belonged to the group of some 290 seropositive cohort members. Every donor gave a peripheral blood sample, and the peripheral blood mononuclear cells from that sample were used for TCR beta sequencing. Genomic DNA extraction from the blood cell samples was performed with the Qiagen DNeasy Blood Extraction Kit. Library preparation was by the immunoSEQ multiplex PCR assay. For the multiplex PCR, a mixture combining 60 forward primers for TCR Vbeta segments and 13 reverse primers for TCR Jbeta segments was used. A multiplex PCR assay on genomic DNA amplified the CDR3 region of rearranged TCR beta genes. On the Illumina HiSeq System, the amplified TCR beta libraries were sequenced as 87-base-pair reads. The study's processing was this. In a later analysis, tens of millions of unique TCR beta chains were counted across the roughly 670 repertoires, and roughly 11 million of these chains were shared by at least two donors. Raw reads were error-corrected and collapsed into unique sequences with a nearest-neighbor algorithm that merged closely related sequences to remove PCR and sequencing errors. To assign V, D and J gene segments, CDR3 sequences were aligned to IMGT reference sequences. For a sequence to be retained, a match of at least six nucleotides to both a V gene segment and a J gene segment was required. Rearrangements were called productive when the CDR3 lacked stop codons and stayed in frame with V and J; all others were non-productive. Following IMGT convention, CDR3 was defined as the stretch from the second conserved V-encoded cysteine to the conserved J-encoded phenylalanine. The earlier analysis of a few hundred of the donors excluded sequences that lacked an unambiguous match to a single V gene segment. An earlier analysis of a few hundred of the donors classified V segments as functional when productive rearrangements were above 56.7% and as segregating when the standard deviation between donors was above 5%. To diagnose cytomegalovirus status from the catalog of TCR beta chain sequences, a statistical classification framework was built. V and J gene assignment, in a later analysis, came from comparing TCR nucleotide sequences with IMGT/GENE-DB human TR gene sequences. Using the TCRdist pipeline, a later analysis assigned CDR3 sequences along with most-parsimonious VDJ recombination scenarios. In a later analysis, each TCR beta chain was defined by its CDR3 amino acid sequence together with its V-gene family, and reads lacking a unique V-gene family were excluded. A later analysis removed 592 highly shared, low-generation-probability nucleotide sequences to deal with suspected cross-contamination and a sequencing artifact. In a later analysis, a clonal expansion index for each public chain was calculated from normalized within-repertoire ranks of inferred template counts. A later analysis computed generation probabilities with a VDJ recombination model fitted to out-of-frame rearrangements, and checked the results against IGoR. A later analysis scored TCR-TCR, TCR-HLA and TCR-CMV co-occurrence with hypergeometric tests, applying a repertoire-size bias correction to TCR pairs. False discovery rates were estimated in a later analysis by permuting HLA or CMV assignments 20 times. A later analysis grouped co-occurring TCRs with DBSCAN, adding TCRdist sequence similarity when clustering within HLA-allele-positive subsets. Repertoires with fewer than 30,000 or more than 120,000 public chains were left out of co-occurrence clustering, as were a handful of repertoires with anomalous nucleotide sharing. What TCRdb holds here is the immuneACCESS table cut down to in-frame rearrangements. Part of the clones is not present; checked against another copy, under half of the missing clones reflect an unresolved V gene, and the others are unexplained. V, J and clone size derive from that table, while D and trimming were established from the DNA sequence. The sample table contains approximately 160,000 clones; only one count was recorded for around 86% of them. In total, the top ten clones hold more than 0.75% of the sample.

Paper-wide results and their limitations: Presence/absence analyses assumed roughly uniform sequencing depth across donors, an assumption that may not hold. Across donors, most TCR sequences were observed very rarely, whereas some public TCRs were present in many individuals. In both the original and validation cohorts, the classifier was reported to diagnose cytomegalovirus status with high specificity and sensitivity. Most CMV-associated TCR beta chains appeared to be HLA-restricted in a later analysis, and the HLA associations seemed to be driven largely by CMV exposure. A further reported finding was that TCR beta sequences accurately predicted the HLA-A and HLA-B alleles for most subjects in the first cohort. When HLA alleles, especially DR and DQ, strongly co-occurred, TCR associations were difficult to assign to individual alleles. The 87-base-pair reads could not distinguish some IMGT-functional V segments, including TRBV6-2 and TRBV6-3, so those segments were excluded. The study listed 170 or so TCR beta chains as associated with cytomegalovirus. In a later analysis, 15,000 to 20,000 TCR beta sequences were associated with specific HLA alleles at a false discovery rate of 0.05. Because HLA typing was missing for some donors at each locus, association tests included only the typed subset. In a later genetic analysis, fewer N-insertions in productive TCRs were reported among donors in an Asian-associated ancestry cluster than the roughly 640-donor mean. According to a later analysis, parvovirus B19, influenza, CMV and Epstein-Barr virus appeared linked to several top co-occurrence clusters. According to a later analysis, TCR association rates differed among HLA loci, with DRB1 alleles showing the most associated TCRs and HLA-C alleles showing the fewest. The sequencing pipeline was judged likely to have produced a cluster of highly shared sequence variants as a technical artifact. In an earlier analysis of 587 of the donors, most TCR beta V segments appeared in productive rearrangements about 87% or about 30% of the time, broadly matching IMGT annotations. Linkage disequilibrium might explain the correlated functional status among segregating V segments, but an unknown experimental factor could not be excluded. A few of the identified cytomegalovirus-associated TCR beta chains were confirmed in vitro to be specific for cytomegalovirus antigens. In a later analysis, HLA-associated TCR beta chains were found to be more clonally expanded and to have lower generation probabilities than equally common non-associated chains. The authors suggested that the approach could potentially be generalized to other disease states and immunological phenotypes. The only immune exposure information available for the cohort was CMV serostatus. The cohort was sequenced for TCR beta chains only, and without alpha or paired-chain data the features that could be detected were limited. In a later genetic analysis, a missense DCLRE1C variant was associated with V-gene and J-gene trimming of TCR beta chains, and the association was replicated in an independent cohort. Because counts were too low, about 18 rarely observed V segments, including chromosome 9 orphons, were excluded from the earlier analysis of around 590 of the donors.

The chain was built from TRBV6-1 and TRBJ1-1; 7 bases in the middle match TRBD1. Sequencing was done on a sample of PBMCs. The TCR originated in a girl aged 2-10 years in good health and CMV-seropositive. The DNA sequence follows: TGTGCCAGCAGTACAGGGGAGAACACTGAAGCTTTCTTT. The translation is CASSTGENTEAFF.